Below are 7 T cell receptor beta chains sequenced from a single sample in a study of T cell responses to AZD1222 COVID-19 vaccine. Here immunoSEQ multiplex PCR was the method, and the copy in TCRdb shows in-frame clones only, minus some. Of some 140,000 clones in the sample, roughly 90% were seen once. Sequenced material: peripheral blood, taken on day 0 of AZD1222 vaccination. The source is an adult in good health.

The chain links TRBV28 to TRBJ2-2; tentatively, D is TRBD1 (6 bases). Trimming removed 2 bases from V and 4 bases from J, with 8 bases in between. The CDR3 runs 14 residues. Germline V gives CDR1 MDHEN, CDR2 SYDVKM. The CDR3 region has the DNA TGTGCCAGCAGTTTAACAGGGAGCACCGGGGAGCTGTTTTTT. Amino acids: CASSLTGSTGELFF.

The chain couples TRBV4-3 to TRBJ1-2; D might be TRBD1 (5 bases). Looked up from germline, CDR1 is LGHNA and CDR2 is YSLEER. This CDR3 spans 14 amino acids. V was trimmed by 1 base and J by 8 bases, leaving 14 bases between them. CDR3 loop: CASSQGGGWGGYTF. In DNA, the CDR3 is TGCGCCAGCAGCCAAGGAGGAGGGTGGGGCGGCTACACCTTC.

This clone has a handful of counts. CDR3 in DNA: TGTGCCATAACCCCCCGGGACTCCTACGAGCAGTACTTC. Protein product: CAITPRDSYEQYF. This chain links TRBV11-3 with TRBJ2-7; D may be TRBD2 (5 bases). Germline CDR1 reads SGHNT; CDR2 reads YENEEA. The CDR3 extends over 13 amino acids. Trimming left V 10 bases short and J 0 bases short, with 13 bases between.

The rearrangement links TRBV11-2 to TRBJ2-7; 13 bases are a match to TRBD2. The CDR3 covers 15 residues. The ends lost 3 bases at V and 2 bases at J; junction bases unmatched: 1. The germline gives CDR1 SGHAT, CDR2 FQNNGV. The CDR3 loop reads CASSFTSGGAYEQYF. CDR3 nucleotide sequence: TGTGCCAGCAGCTTTACTAGCGGGGGGGCCTACGAGCAGTACTTC.

The V and J genes are TRBV12-5 and TRBJ1-5; 11 bases map to TRBD1. This CDR3 has 15 amino acids. The junction had 6 bases not matched to a gene; V was cut back by 6 bases and J by 5 bases. Germline CDR1 is LGHNT and CDR2 is FRNRAP. CDR3 DNA sequence: TGTGCTAGTGGAGCGGGGACAGGGGGGCATCAGCCCCAGCATTTT. It is translated as CASGAGTGGHQPQHF.

The chain employs TRBV4-3 and TRBJ1-1, with D maybe TRBD1 (6 bases). The CDR3 has 14 amino acids. Trimming took off 4 bases at V and 4 bases at J, with 13 bases between the two ends. Germline loops: CDR1 LGHNA, CDR2 YSLEER. DNA of the CDR3: TGCGCCAGCAGCCGCAAACAGGGATCCACTGAAGCTTTCTTT. It yields the protein CASSRKQGSTEAFF.

This rearrangement joins TRBV5-1 to TRBJ2-1, with 7 bases fitting TRBD1. Germline trimming cut 3 bases from V and 9 bases from J; bases unmatched to any gene: 6. The CDR3 sequence is 13 residues long. Germline CDR1 is SGHRS and CDR2 is YFSETQ. For the CDR3, the DNA is TGCGCCAGCAGCTCTACAGGGGACGGTGAGCAGTTCTTC. Translating it yields CASSSTGDGEQFF. The whole variable domain, filled in from reference TRBV5-1 and TRBJ2-1, reads KAGVTQTPRYLIKTRGQQVTLSCSPISGHRSVSWYQQTPGQGLQFLFEYFSETQRNKGNFPGRFSGRQFSNSRSEMNVSTLELGDSALYLCASSSTGDGEQFFGPGTRLTVL.